A selection of T cell receptor beta chains follows, all from one sample in a study of shared clonotypes between healthy human individuals. Sequenced by immunoSEQ multiplex PCR; TCRdb stores in-frame clones only, minus some. The sample lists 2.3 million or so clones, 80% to 95% occurring once. Sample: naive CD4+ T cells from PBMCs. All receptors come from a man aged 18-30 years in good health. Some clones in this sample may be carry-over from other donors' samples. Each CDR3 is given with its conserved first and last residue. The order of the fields is D gene, J gene, V gene, clone size, CDR3 DNA, CDR3 protein. A D gene is named only where the DNA matches it firmly. Size is stated for part of the rows, as once, few or many counts, or as a class when the clone is expanded.

TRBD1 | TRBJ1-5 | TRBV30 | few | TGTGCCTGGAGCATCCAGGGGGATCAGCCCCAGCATTTT | CAWSIQGDQPQHF
TRBD1 | TRBJ1-1 | TRBV5-4 | . | TGTGCCAGCAGCTTCCAGGGGGGGAGTACTGAAGCTTTCTTT | CASSFQGGSTEAFF
. | TRBJ1-5 | TRBV18 | . | TGTGCCAGCTCACTTCGGTCCGACCCTAATCAGCCCCAGCATTTT | CASSLRSDPNQPQHF
. | TRBJ2-3 | TRBV10-3 | . | TGTGCCATCAGGGCGGGGCAGGGGTATGAGGATACGCAGTATTTT | CAIRAGQGYEDTQYF
. | TRBJ2-1 | TRBV5-6 | . | TGTGCCAGCAGCCTAAGGGGGGGCTCCTACAATGAGCAGTTCTTC | CASSLRGGSYNEQFF
. | TRBJ1-1 | TRBV9 | . | TGTGCCAGCAGCGCCCCGGGACGGGGAATGAACACTGAAGCTTTCTTT | CASSAPGRGMNTEAFF
. | TRBJ2-7 | TRBV7-2 | . | TGTGCCAGCAGCTTATCGGGGCAAGGAAGATACGAGCAGTACTTC | CASSLSGQGRYEQYF
. | TRBJ1-6 | TRBV28 | . | TGTGCCAGCAGAGGAGCTTTGAATTCACCCCTCCACTTT | CASRGALNSPLHF
. | TRBJ2-4 | TRBV11-3 | . | TGTGCCAGCAGCTTAGCACGGCTAGCCAAAAACATTCAGTACTTC | CASSLARLAKNIQYF
TRBD2 | TRBJ2-2 | TRBV10-2 | . | TGCGCCAGCAGCCTGGGACTAGCCGACACCGGGGAGCTGTTTTTT | CASSLGLADTGELFF
. | TRBJ2-7 | TRBV6-6 | . | TGTGCCAGCAGTTACTCGAATAACGTCTACGAGCAGTACTTC | CASSYSNNVYEQYF
. | TRBJ2-7 | TRBV6-1 | . | TGTGCCAGCAGTGATCCCACAGGGCGGGGACACGAGCAGTACTTC | CASSDPTGRGHEQYF
. | TRBJ1-1 | TRBV10-3 | . | TGTGCCATCAGTGAGCCCGCATACGGGGGCGTGCGAGCTTTCTTT | CAISEPAYGGVRAFF
. | TRBJ2-1 | TRBV21-1 | . | TGTGCCAGCAGCAAGAGCGGGAGATGGGGTGAGCAGTTCTTC | CASSKSGRWGEQFF
TRBD1 | TRBJ1-2 | TRBV28 | . | TGTGCCAGCAGTCCCCGACCGGACAGGGTCCTAAAAACTTATGGCTACACCTTC | CASSPRPDRVLKTYGYTF
TRBD1 | TRBJ2-1 | TRBV29-1 | . | TGCAGCGTTGCAACGGGACAGGGGATAGGCAATGAGCAGTTCTTC | CSVATGQGIGNEQFF
. | TRBJ1-2 | TRBV18 | . | TGTGCCAGCTCACCGGGGGTTTACTATGGCTACACCTTC | CASSPGVYYGYTF
TRBD2 | TRBJ2-2 | TRBV6-5 | . | TGTGCCAGCAGTCCCGGACTAGCGGCCACCGGGGAGCTGTTTTTT | CASSPGLAATGELFF
TRBD1 | TRBJ1-2 | TRBV2 | . | TGTGCCAGCAGTGGGTTAGCAGGGGGTTATGGCTACACCTTC | CASSGLAGGYGYTF
. | TRBJ2-3 | TRBV28 | . | TGTGCCAGCAGTTTATCGGGCGGACCTAGCACAGATACGCAGTATTTT | CASSLSGGPSTDTQYF
TRBD1 | TRBJ2-2 | TRBV18 | . | TGTGCCAGCTCACCACCGGGACAGGGGTCCACCGGGGAGCTGTTTTTT | CASSPPGQGSTGELFF
. | TRBJ2-7 | TRBV5-1 | . | TGCGCCAGCAGCTTGACAGGTCTCCCCTACGAGCAGTACTTC | CASSLTGLPYEQYF
. | TRBJ1-1 | TRBV5-1 | . | TGCGCCAGCAGCAGACAGACGATGAACACTGAAGCTTTCTTT | CASSRQTMNTEAFF
. | TRBJ2-1 | TRBV10-3 | . | TGTGCCATCAGTGAGTCGACGGGCCATGAGCAGTTCTTC | CAISESTGHEQFF
. | TRBJ1-3 | TRBV5-1 | . | TGCGCCAGCAGCCCGGGGAGCTCTGGAAACACCATATATTTT | CASSPGSSGNTIYF
. | TRBJ2-7 | TRBV28 | . | TGTGCCAGCGAGTTTCCCAGGGCCCCCGAGCAGTACTTC | CASEFPRAPEQYF
. | TRBJ2-3 | TRBV7-2 | . | TGTGCCAGCAGCTTAGGTGCAGATACGCAGTATTTT | CASSLGADTQYF
. | TRBJ1-1 | TRBV7-9 | . | TGTGCCAGCAGCCTCGGAGGGGCAAGGAACACTGAAGCTTTCTTT | CASSLGGARNTEAFF
. | TRBJ2-2 | TRBV7-7 | . | TGTGCCAGCAGCTTAGGATTCACCGGGGAGCTGTTTTTT | CASSLGFTGELFF
. | TRBJ2-1 | TRBV4-3 | once | TGCGCCAGCAGTCCCTATAGCGCCTCCTACAATGAGCAGTTCTTC | CASSPYSASYNEQFF
TRBD2 | TRBJ2-6 | TRBV4-2 | . | TGTGCCAGCAGCCAAGCCTGGTTAGCGGGAGAGGCTGGGGCCAACGTCCTGACTTTC | CASSQAWLAGEAGANVLTF
TRBD1 | TRBJ1-3 | TRBV4-3 | . | TGCGCCAGCAGCCAGACAGGGTCTGGAAACACCATATATTTT | CASSQTGSGNTIYF
. | TRBJ1-3 | TRBV19 | . | TGTGCCAGTAGTTCCGGGTTCTCTGGAAACACCATATATTTT | CASSSGFSGNTIYF
. | TRBJ2-3 | TRBV2 | . | TGTGCCAGCAGTGGAACCCTGGGGAACACAGATACGCAGTATTTT | CASSGTLGNTDTQYF
. | TRBJ2-1 | TRBV2 | . | TGTGCCAGCAGTGAAGGGCTAGCAGAGCAGTTCTTC | CASSEGLAEQFF
. | TRBJ2-5 | TRBV5-6 | . | TGTGCCAGCAGCTTGGGAGAAAGAGAGACCCAGTACTTC | CASSLGERETQYF
. | TRBJ1-1 | TRBV28 | . | TGTGCCAGCAGTTTACCTTCAACGGGGCACACTGAAGCTTTCTTT | CASSLPSTGHTEAFF
. | TRBJ1-3 | TRBV5-4 | . | TGTGCCAGCAGCCTGGGTCGATCTGGAAACACCATATATTTT | CASSLGRSGNTIYF
TRBD1 | TRBJ1-1 | TRBV4-3 | . | TGCGCCAGCAGCCGTGGACAGGGAAACACTGAAGCTTTCTTT | CASSRGQGNTEAFF
TRBD2 | TRBJ2-4 | TRBV28 | . | TGTGCCAGCAGTTTTTTAAGCGGGAGGGGGGCCAAAAACATTCAGTACTTC | CASSFLSGRGAKNIQYF
. | TRBJ2-7 | TRBV5-1 | . | TGCGCCAGCAGCTCAGGCGGGGTCTCCTACGAGCAGTACTTC | CASSSGGVSYEQYF
. | TRBJ2-2 | TRBV21-1 | . | TGTGCCAGCAGCAAAGGGGTGGTAGGGTCCACCGGGGAGCTGTTTTTT | CASSKGVVGSTGELFF
. | TRBJ2-1 | TRBV18 | once | TGTGCCAGCTCACCACCGCGCAAGAGCTCCTACAATGAGCAGTTCTTC | CASSPPRKSSYNEQFF